A single sample gave rise to the 7 T cell receptor beta chains below, sequenced in a study of blood T cell repertoires in COVID-19. The data were produced by immunoSEQ multiplex PCR, yet TCRdb's version contains in-frame clones alone and is incomplete. The repertoire has around 170,000 clones, about 80% of them found once; the top ten carry 12%. The sample consisted of PBMCs or T cells enriched from blood (not recorded which). The origin of the receptors is a man in his fifties or sixties who had recovered from COVID-19.

V gene TRBV5-8 combines with J gene TRBJ2-3, with TRBD2 identical over 12 bases. Germline V gene data show CDR1 as SGHTS and CDR2 as YDEGEE. Unmatched junction bases numbered 8, after V lost 4 bases and J lost 2 bases. The CDR3 has 17 amino acids. As DNA, the CDR3 is TGTGCCAGCAGCCCTCTGAGGACTAGCGGGAACACAGATACGCAGTATTTT. This encodes CASSPLRTSGNTDTQYF. Supplemented by reference TRBV5-8 and TRBJ2-3, the full variable domain reads EAGVTQSPTHLIKTRGQQATLRCSPISGHTSVYWYQQALGLGLQFLLWYDEGEERNRGNFPPRFSGRQFPNYSSELNVNALELEDSALYLCASSPLRTSGNTDTQYFGPGTRLTVL.

CDR3 sequence (DNA): TGTGCCAGCAGCCCCAGTAGCGGGGGTCCTCTCGAGCAGTTCTTC. It specifies CASSPSSGGPLEQFF. The gene calls are TRBV4-2 and TRBJ2-1; 9 bases are a match to TRBD2. The CDR3 is 15 amino acids. V dropped 4 bases and J dropped 10; count of bases not matched to a gene: 11. Germline CDR1 LGHNA, CDR2 YNFKEQ.

This clone was counted once. This rearrangement joins TRBV11-2 to TRBJ1-1; no reliable D call. This CDR3 has 15 residues. Germline V gene sequence: CDR1 SGHAT, CDR2 FQNNGV. The ends were cut back, 7 bases at V and 1 base at J, with 16 bases in the middle. The chain's CDR3 is CASKSGWNKNTEAFF. In DNA, the CDR3 is TGTGCCAGCAAGTCGGGGTGGAATAAGAACACTGAAGCTTTCTTT. The entire variable domain, with the rest obtained from reference TRBV11-2 and TRBJ1-1, is as follows: EAGVAQSPRYKIIEKRQSVAFWCNPISGHATLYWYQQILGQGPKLLIQFQNNGVVDDSQLPKDRFSAERLKGVDSTLKIQPAKLEDSAVYLCASKSGWNKNTEAFFGQGTRLTVV.

The chain joins TRBV18 to TRBJ1-6; 11 bases match TRBD1. Germline assignment: CDR1 KGHSH and CDR2 LQKENI. The V gene end was trimmed by 2 bases and the J gene end by 7 bases; junction bases not matched to a gene: 4. The CDR3 is 16 residues long. The CDR3, as DNA: TGTGCCAGCTCACCAACACGGACAGGGGGCAATTCACCCCTCCACTTT. Translated, it gives CASSPTRTGGNSPLHF.

The chain has TRBV29-1 and TRBJ2-5; the match to TRBD1 covers 8 bases. V shed 7 bases and J 1 base; nucleotides not matched to a gene: 2. This CDR3 has 12 amino acids. Germline CDR1 is SQVTM and CDR2 is ANQGSEA. CDR3 sequence: CSGGQGQETQYF. The CDR3 DNA reads TGCAGCGGCGGACAGGGCCAAGAGACCCAGTACTTC. The entire variable domain, with the rest obtained from reference TRBV29-1 and TRBJ2-5, is as follows: SAVISQKPSRDICQRGTSLTIQCQVDSQVTMMFWYRQQPGQSLTLIATANQGSEATYESGFVIDKFPISRPNLTFSTLTVSNMSPEDSSIYLCSGGQGQETQYFGPGTRLLVL.

In this sample, this clone turned up once. The chain recombines TRBV4-2 with TRBJ2-3, with TRBD2 identical over 12 bases. The germline V gene encodes CDR1 LGHNA and CDR2 YNFKEQ. V was pared by 1 base and J by 8 bases, with 7 bases of the junction left unmatched. This CDR3 contains 16 residues. CDR3 amino acids: CASSQGPSGGAATQYF. Written as DNA, the CDR3 is TGTGCCAGCAGCCAAGGCCCTAGCGGGGGGGCTGCTACGCAGTATTTT.

The chain couples TRBV28 to TRBJ2-7, with D possibly TRBD2 on 5 matching bases. V was clipped by 7 bases and J by 1 base, with 8 bases between them. The CDR3 runs 12 residues. Germline V gene lookup returns CDR1 MDHEN and CDR2 SYDVKM. The CDR3 sequence is CASNGLSYEQYF. For the CDR3, the DNA is TGTGCCAGCAACGGACTGTCCTACGAGCAGTACTTC. The full variable domain, with the rest looked up from reference TRBV28 and TRBJ2-7, is DVKVTQSSRYLVKRTGEKVFLECVQDMDHENMFWYRQDPGLGLRLIYFSYDVKMKEKGDIPEGYSVSREKKERFSLILESASTNQTSMYLCASNGLSYEQYFGPGTRLTVT.